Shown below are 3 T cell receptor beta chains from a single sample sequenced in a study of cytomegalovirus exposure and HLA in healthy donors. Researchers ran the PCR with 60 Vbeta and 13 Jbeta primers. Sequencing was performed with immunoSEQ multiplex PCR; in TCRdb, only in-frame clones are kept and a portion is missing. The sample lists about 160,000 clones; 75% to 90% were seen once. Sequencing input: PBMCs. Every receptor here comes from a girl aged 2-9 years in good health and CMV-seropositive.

CDR3 sequence reads: CASSPREEWGNTEAFF. The CDR3 nucleotides read TGTGCCAGCTCACCACGGGAGGAATGGGGGAACACTGAAGCTTTCTTT. The chain combines TRBV18 with TRBJ1-1, with D uncertain. The CDR3 extends over 16 amino acids. Trimming took off 1 base at V and 1 base at J, with 13 bases between the two ends. CDR1 and CDR2 (germline): KGHSH, LQKENI.

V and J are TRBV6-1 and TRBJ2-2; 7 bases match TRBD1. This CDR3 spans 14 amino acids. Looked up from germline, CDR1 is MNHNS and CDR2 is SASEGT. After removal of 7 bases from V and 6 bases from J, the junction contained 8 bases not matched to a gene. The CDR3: CASTKGAEAGELFF. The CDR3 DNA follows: TGTGCCAGCACTAAGGGGGCGGAGGCCGGGGAGCTGTTTTTT.

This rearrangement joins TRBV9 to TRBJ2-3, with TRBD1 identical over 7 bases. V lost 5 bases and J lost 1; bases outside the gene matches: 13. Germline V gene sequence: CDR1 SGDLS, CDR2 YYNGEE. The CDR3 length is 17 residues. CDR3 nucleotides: TGTGCCAGCAGTGTCTTCGATCCGGGACAGCGCACAGATACGCAGTATTTT. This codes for CASSVFDPGQRTDTQYF.